This T cell receptor (beta chain) was documented in a study of T cells in Graves' hyperthyroidism and ophthalmopathy. Study-level results: Most expanded thyroid clonotypes above 0.001 recurred in blood.

Concerning this clonotype itself: Its antigen is as yet unknown. A clone one base away is much larger, so this may be a read error.

TCR beta CDR3 region amplification was performed from RNA transcripts. The HTBI primer set served for first-round RT-PCR of the TCR CDR3. TCRdb ran MiXCR on the multiplex PCR reads and lists one entry per CDR3 protein. The repertoire holds some 440,000 distinct CDR3 sequences, with roughly 14% as singletons. Over 18 months, lack of ophthalmopathy progression marked Graves' hyperthyroidism as stable. Diagnosis of hyperthyroidism was new in patients aged 18 to 65, and its duration was under 2 months. The diagnostic basis comprised clinical symptoms, serum thyroxine and TRAb, thyroid ultrasound and orbital computed tomography. This receptor was taken from a woman aged 18-29 years with Graves' hyperthyroidism. The sequencing input was blood.

The CDR3 region is CASSFSGGAYEQYF. The CDR3 DNA reads TGTGCCAGCAGCTTTAGCGGGGGGGCCTACGAGCAGTACTTC. This chain connects TRBV7-2 to TRBJ2-7; 11 positions match TRBD2. Germline CDR1 SGHTA, CDR2 FQGNSA. The V gene end was trimmed by 3 bases and the J gene end by 2 bases; junction bases not matched to a gene: 0. This CDR3 is built from 14 residues.